The 11 T cell receptor beta chains in this list originate from one sample, sequenced in a study of cytomegalovirus exposure and HLA in healthy donors. The primer mix had 60 Vbeta and 13 Jbeta primers. The data were produced by immunoSEQ multiplex PCR, yet TCRdb's version contains in-frame clones alone and is incomplete. The sample table includes tens of thousands of clones. Material: PBMCs. The receptors were gathered from a woman aged 40 to 50 in good health and CMV-seronegative.

The chain recombines TRBV6-6 with TRBJ1-6; 9 bases agree with TRBD1. The CDR3 loop spans 14 amino acids. Germline V gene sequence: CDR1 MNHNY, CDR2 SVGAGI (reference sequence). Trimming removed 6 bases from V and 7 bases from J; junction bases left unmatched: 4. DNA of the CDR3: TGTGCCAGCAGACACGGACAGGGGAATTCACCCCTCCACTTT. Its translation is CASRHGQGNSPLHF.

The chain joins TRBV19 to TRBJ1-1; the D is unclear. This CDR3 is 11 amino acids long. V was cut by 6 bases and J by 7 bases, with 9 bases left in between. Germline CDR1 reads LNHDA; CDR2 reads SQIVND (reference sequence). CDR3 protein: CASSTELEAFF. CDR3 sequence (DNA): TGTGCCAGTAGCACAGAACTTGAAGCTTTCTTT. The entire variable domain, with the rest obtained from reference TRBV19 and TRBJ1-1, is as follows: DGGITQSPKYLFRKEGQNVTLSCEQNLNHDAMYWYRQDPGQGLRLIYYSQIVNDFQKGDIAEGYSVSREKKESFPLTVTSAQKNPTAFYLCASSTELEAFFGQGTRLTVV.

V usage is TRBV7-9 and J usage is TRBJ1-2, with TRBD1 matching over 12 bases. The CDR3 has 15 residues. The junction had 4 bases not matched to a gene; V was cut back by 2 bases and J by 6 bases. Germline loops: CDR1 SEHNR, CDR2 FQNEAQ (reference sequence). Here the CDR3 reads CASSLRDRGPHGYTF. In nucleotides, the CDR3 is TGTGCCAGCAGCTTACGGGACAGGGGGCCCCATGGCTACACCTTC.

This chain connects TRBV30 to TRBJ1-1, with D possibly matching TRBD1 (6 bases). The CDR3 totals 17 residues. The V gene lost 2 bases and the J gene lost 0 bases, with 19 bases spanning the gap. Germline V gene sequence: CDR1 GTSNPN, CDR2 SVGIG (reference sequence). Here the CDR3 reads CAWSLKPGARLNTEAFF. In DNA, the CDR3 is TGTGCCTGGAGTCTGAAGCCAGGGGCCCGCTTGAACACTGAAGCTTTCTTT.

The chain couples TRBV20-1 to TRBJ1-2; a possible D gene is TRBD1 (5 bases). The CDR3 contains 11 residues. The V gene's germline CDR1 is DFQATT and CDR2 SNEGSKA (reference sequence). Trimming stripped 7 bases from V and 4 bases from J, with 10 bases between. CDR3 DNA sequence: TGCAGTGGGCAGGGAGGCTATGGCTACACCTTC. Translating it yields CSGQGGYGYTF.

The chain employs TRBV6-5 and TRBJ2-7; the match to TRBD1 covers 9 bases. The CDR3 runs 15 residues. Per the germline V gene, CDR1 is MNHEY and CDR2 is SVGAGI. V was pared by 4 bases and J by 2 bases, with 6 bases of the junction left unmatched. The CDR3, as DNA: TGTGCCAGCAGTTCGGGACAGGGATTAACCTACGAGCAGTACTTC. This gives the protein CASSSGQGLTYEQYF.

The chain carries TRBV19 and TRBJ2-6, with D uncertain. The CDR3 totals 17 residues. V dropped 1 base and J dropped 0 bases, with 10 bases sitting between them. Germline CDR1 and CDR2: LNHDA and SQIVND (reference sequence). As DNA, the CDR3 is TGTGCCAGTAGTATAGCCCACAGAAACTCTGGGGCCAACGTCCTGACTTTC. This gives the protein CASSIAHRNSGANVLTF.

The CDR3 here is CASSPHGEQTQYF. CDR3 in DNA: TGTGCCAGCAGTCCCCACGGGGAACAGACCCAGTACTTC. The gene calls are TRBV6-1 and TRBJ2-5; TRBD2 might be the D (5 bases). The CDR3 is 13 residues long. Looked up from germline, CDR1 is MNHNS and CDR2 is SASEGT. V lost 5 bases, J lost 6 bases, and 13 bases lay in between.

V gene TRBV4-1 combines with J gene TRBJ2-1; D unresolved. Germline CDR1 reads MGHRA; CDR2 reads YSYEKL. The CDR3 totals 13 residues. Trimming took 0 bases from V and 9 from J, leaving 9 bases between them. The CDR3 here is CASSQELASEQFF. CDR3 nucleotide sequence: TGCGCCAGCAGCCAAGAATTAGCCTCTGAGCAGTTCTTC.

This chain links TRBV27 with TRBJ1-4; possibly TRBD1 for D (5 bases). Germline CDR1 MNHEY, CDR2 SMNVEV (reference sequence). Trimming shortened V by 6 bases and J by 4 bases, and 12 bases separated the two germline ends. This CDR3 spans 14 amino acids. CDR3 DNA: TGTGCCAGCAGGATTGGCAGGGATAATGAAAAACTGTTTTTT. It specifies CASRIGRDNEKLFF. Drawing the rest from reference TRBV27 and TRBJ1-4, the complete variable domain is EAQVTQNPRYLITVTGKKLTVTCSQNMNHEYMSWYRQDPGLGLRQIYYSMNVEVTDKGDVPEGYKVSRKEKRNFPLILESPSPNQTSLYFCASRIGRDNEKLFFGSGTQLSVL.

The chain is built from TRBV19 and TRBJ2-2, with 10 positions matching TRBD2. The CDR3 consists of 16 residues. Germline V CDR1 and CDR2: LNHDA, SQIVND (reference sequence). Trimming took 7 bases from V and 4 from J; bases not matched to a gene: 9. The CDR3 bases are TGTGCCAGTAACGGGGAACTAGCGGGATTCACCGGGGAGCTGTTTTTT. Amino acid sequence: CASNGELAGFTGELFF.